The entry that follows covers one TCR beta chain sequence. The clone's antigen remains unknown. No base quality information exists; no much larger clone differs at one position. The donors were healthy, HIV-negative adults who had no recently reported acute infections or vaccinations. Only Caucasian adults living in Nashville, Tennessee, USA were represented among the donors. CD4+ T cells were enriched by magnetic negative selection; naive cells were then positively selected on CD45RA, and the negative fraction formed the memory subset. After blood collection by leukapheresis, PBMCs were isolated using Ficoll-Histopaque density gradient centrifugation and then cryopreserved in the vapor phase of liquid nitrogen. Analytical flow cytometry was used to check the purity and quantity of every magnetically sorted T cell population. Genomic DNA was isolated from every sorted fraction and measured by UV absorbance on a Nanodrop 2000c.

This specimen comes from a study of shared clonotypes between healthy human individuals (dated by TCRdb to about 2020). About the full investigation: Two women and a few men aged 18 to 49 years were included in the cohort. Libraries were prepared and TCR repertoires were sequenced by different laboratories using diverse techniques, in order to increase sequencing depth and limit assay-specific biases. The study deeply sequenced blood TCR repertoires of five healthy adults to estimate repertoire size and the extent of clonotype sharing between individuals. For each donor, three plates each were used for CD4 naive and CD4 memory, two plates were used for CD8 naive, and one plate was used for CD8 memory. Per donor, leukapheresis produced somewhere between about 0.94 and 9.5 billion PBMCs.

Study-wide conclusions, independent of this receptor: Incomplete sequencing was indicated by rarefaction of sorted-subset datasets, despite the large sequencing depth. Sampling was restricted to blood, and TCR repertoires in tissue are likely to differ from TCR repertoires in blood. The small number of donors limited the genetic and exposure-history diversity represented. Pairwise subsampling indicated that sequencing depth was expected to affect the degree of clonotype sharing among donors. When several donors were compared, the shared fraction of clonotypes was around 5% for naive CD4, around 3.6% for naive CD8, more than 2% for memory CD4, and roughly 0.4% for memory CD8. Compared with non-shared clonotypes, clonotypes shared by all four sorted-subset donors had higher generation probabilities. Naive subsets generally had larger estimated clonotype richness than memory subsets.

Its CDR3 holds 15 amino acids, cysteine through phenylalanine. Only the CDR3 DNA stays, 45 bases, in frame from base 1. Trimming costs V 2 bases and J 2 bases, and their ends lie 12 bases apart. CDR1 MNHEY and CDR2 SVGAGI were looked up in the germline V gene. Using the deep immunoSEQ assay, multiplex PCR amplified TCR CDR3 regions from genomic DNA. Extracted genomic DNA from each cell subset was distributed evenly across all wells of several immunoSEQ 96-well plates, and each plate was treated as a replicate. For sorted subsets, 150 to 250 ng genomic DNA, equal to 30,000 or so T cell genomes, was loaded into each replicate PCR. The purified libraries were quantified using a Qubit 3.0 fluorometer, sized with a Bioanalyzer 2100, and then quantified again using the KAPA Library Quantification kit. Every immunoSEQ 96-well plate was sequenced on a dedicated single-read 150-cycle Illumina NextSeq 550 flow cell. The authors processed their data as follows. Because the immunoSEQ output included only junctional sequences and no quality scores, the filtering could not be the same as the filtering used for full-length reads. Sequences were annotated with PyIR, a Python wrapper for IgBLAST v1.9, and V/J genes and CDR3 were assigned using IMGT germline references. Reads with weak V/J assignments (E-value above 1e-6), missing CDR3, stop codons, out-of-frame junctions, or ambiguous translated residues were removed. V3J clonotypes were defined as sequences sharing an identical inferred V gene, J gene, and CDR3 amino acid sequence. Percentage overlap between repertoires was computed as shared unique clonotypes divided by the size of the smaller repertoire. Repertoire richness was assessed with RTK rarefaction, the Chao1 estimator, and Recon v2.1 estimates of unobserved clonotypes. OLGA was used to compute generation probabilities for all TCRbeta clonotypes that the gDNA method yielded from a handful of donors. The source is immuneACCESS, and TCRdb retained only in-frame sequences with V and J called. Part of the clones is not carried over; for the studies checked, unresolved V genes explain less than half of this, and the remainder is unexplained. The DNA was the basis for D and trimming; V, J and clone size are from that table. In this sample the table shows about 2.5 million clones, under 95% of which occur a single time. The top ten clonotypes cover around 0.4% of the sample.

Material: naive CD4+ T cells from PBMCs. Interpreted using the paper, the cell subset or site label stands for: CD45RA+ positively selected. Rearrangement joined TRBV6-5 to TRBJ2-5; the D gene is perhaps TRBD2, on 6 matching bases. This clonotype originated in a man between 18 and 35 years old in good health. Some clones in this sample may be carry-over from other donors' samples. The CDR3 protein is CASSYKGRRQETQYF. Read as DNA, the sequence is TGTGCCAGCAGTTACAAGGGGAGGAGGCAAGAGACCCAGTACTTC.